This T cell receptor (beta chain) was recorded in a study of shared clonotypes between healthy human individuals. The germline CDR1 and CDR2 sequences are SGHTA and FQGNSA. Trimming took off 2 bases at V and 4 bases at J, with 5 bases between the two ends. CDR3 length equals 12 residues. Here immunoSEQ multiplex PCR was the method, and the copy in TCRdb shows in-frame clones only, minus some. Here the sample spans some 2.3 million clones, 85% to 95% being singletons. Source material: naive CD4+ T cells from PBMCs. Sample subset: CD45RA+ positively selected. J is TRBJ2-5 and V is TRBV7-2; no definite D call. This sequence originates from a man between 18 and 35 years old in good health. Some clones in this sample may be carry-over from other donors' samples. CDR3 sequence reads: CASSLTLETQYF. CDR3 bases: TGTGCCAGCAGCTTAACTCTAGAGACCCAGTACTTC.